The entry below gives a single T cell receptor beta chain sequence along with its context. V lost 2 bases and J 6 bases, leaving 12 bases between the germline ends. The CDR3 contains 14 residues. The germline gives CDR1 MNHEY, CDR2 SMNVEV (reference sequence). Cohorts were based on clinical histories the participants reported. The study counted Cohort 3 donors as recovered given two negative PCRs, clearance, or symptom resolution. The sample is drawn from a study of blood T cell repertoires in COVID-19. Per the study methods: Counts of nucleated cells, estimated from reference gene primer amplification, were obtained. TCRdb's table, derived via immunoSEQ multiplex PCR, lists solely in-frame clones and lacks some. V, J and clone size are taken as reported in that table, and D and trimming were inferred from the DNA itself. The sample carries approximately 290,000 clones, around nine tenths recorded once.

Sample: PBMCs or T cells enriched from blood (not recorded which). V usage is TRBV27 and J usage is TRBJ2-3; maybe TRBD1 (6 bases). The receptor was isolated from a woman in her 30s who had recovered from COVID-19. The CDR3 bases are TGTGCCAGCAGTTTAGGGGGCGTGGGCGATACGCAGTATTTT. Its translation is CASSLGGVGDTQYF.